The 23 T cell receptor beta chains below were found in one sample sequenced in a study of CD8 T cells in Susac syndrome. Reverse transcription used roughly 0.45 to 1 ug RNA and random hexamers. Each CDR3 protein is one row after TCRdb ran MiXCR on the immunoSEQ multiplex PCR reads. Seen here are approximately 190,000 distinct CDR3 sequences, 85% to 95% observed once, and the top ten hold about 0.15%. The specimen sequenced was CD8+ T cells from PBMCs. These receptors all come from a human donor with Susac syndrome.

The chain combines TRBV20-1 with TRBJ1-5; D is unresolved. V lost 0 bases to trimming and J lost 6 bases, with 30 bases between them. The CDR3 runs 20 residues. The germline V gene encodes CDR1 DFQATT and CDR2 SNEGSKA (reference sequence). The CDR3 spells CSARDNGPAVLLIVSQPQHF. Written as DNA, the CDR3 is TGCAGTGCTAGAGATAACGGACCTGCCGTCCTACTAATCGTCAGTCAGCCCCAGCATTTT.

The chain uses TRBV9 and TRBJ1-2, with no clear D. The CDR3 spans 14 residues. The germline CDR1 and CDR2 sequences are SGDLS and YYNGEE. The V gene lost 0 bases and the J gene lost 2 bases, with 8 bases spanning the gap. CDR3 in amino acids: CASSVANSNYGYTF. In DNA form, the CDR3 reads TGTGCCAGCAGCGTAGCTAACAGCAACTATGGCTACACCTTC. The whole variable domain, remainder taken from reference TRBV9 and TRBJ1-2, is DSGVTQTPKHLITATGQRVTLRCSPRSGDLSVYWYQQSLDQGLQFLIQYYNGEERAKGNILERFSAQQFPDLHSELNLSSLELGDSALYFCASSVANSNYGYTFGSGTRLTVV.

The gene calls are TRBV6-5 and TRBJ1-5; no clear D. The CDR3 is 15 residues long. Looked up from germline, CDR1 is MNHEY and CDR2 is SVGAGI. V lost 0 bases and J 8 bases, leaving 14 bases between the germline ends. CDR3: CASSYSSRYLEPQHF. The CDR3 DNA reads TGTGCCAGCAGTTACTCTTCGCGATATCTTGAGCCCCAGCATTTT.

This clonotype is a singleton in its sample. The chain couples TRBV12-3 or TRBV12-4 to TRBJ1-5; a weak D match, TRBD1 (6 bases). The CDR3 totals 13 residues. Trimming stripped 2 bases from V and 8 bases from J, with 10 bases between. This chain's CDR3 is CASSLRQGKPQHF. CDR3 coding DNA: TGTGCCAGCAGTTTAAGGCAGGGGAAGCCCCAGCATTTT.

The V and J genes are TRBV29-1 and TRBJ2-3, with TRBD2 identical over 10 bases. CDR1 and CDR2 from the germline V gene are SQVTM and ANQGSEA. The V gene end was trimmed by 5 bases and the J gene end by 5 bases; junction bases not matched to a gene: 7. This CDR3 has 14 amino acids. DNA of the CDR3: TGCAGCGTTCGGAGCGGGGGGGTTGTAGATACGCAGTATTTT. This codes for CSVRSGGVVDTQYF.

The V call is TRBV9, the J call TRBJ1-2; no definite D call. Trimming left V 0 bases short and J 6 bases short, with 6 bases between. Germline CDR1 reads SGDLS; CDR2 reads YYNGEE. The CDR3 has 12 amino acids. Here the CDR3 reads CASSVEGNGYTF. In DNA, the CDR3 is TGTGCCAGCAGCGTAGAAGGAAATGGCTACACCTTC.

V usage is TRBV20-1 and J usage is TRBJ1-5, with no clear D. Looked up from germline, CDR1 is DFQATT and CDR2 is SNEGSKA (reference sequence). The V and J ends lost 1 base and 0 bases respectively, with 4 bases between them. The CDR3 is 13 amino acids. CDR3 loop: CSARVDSNQPQHF. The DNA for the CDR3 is TGCAGTGCTAGAGTGGATAGCAATCAGCCCCAGCATTTT.

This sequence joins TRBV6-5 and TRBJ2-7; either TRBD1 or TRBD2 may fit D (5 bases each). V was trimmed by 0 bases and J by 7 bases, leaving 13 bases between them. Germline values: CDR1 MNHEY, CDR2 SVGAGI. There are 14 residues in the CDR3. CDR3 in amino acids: CASSYSRGVGEQYF. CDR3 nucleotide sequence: TGTGCCAGCAGTTACTCGAGAGGGGTCGGGGAGCAGTACTTC.

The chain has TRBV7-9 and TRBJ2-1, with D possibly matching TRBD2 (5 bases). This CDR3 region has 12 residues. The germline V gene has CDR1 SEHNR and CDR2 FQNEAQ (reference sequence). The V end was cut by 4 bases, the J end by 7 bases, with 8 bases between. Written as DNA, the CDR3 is TGTGCCAGCAGCTCCCAGCGGAATGAGCAGTTCTTC. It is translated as CASSSQRNEQFF.

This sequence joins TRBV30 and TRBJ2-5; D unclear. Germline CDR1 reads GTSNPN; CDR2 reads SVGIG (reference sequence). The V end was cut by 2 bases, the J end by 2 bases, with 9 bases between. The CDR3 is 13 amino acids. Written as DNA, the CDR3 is TGTGCCTGGAGTAGTGGGTTTCAAGAGACCCAGTACTTC. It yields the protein CAWSSGFQETQYF.

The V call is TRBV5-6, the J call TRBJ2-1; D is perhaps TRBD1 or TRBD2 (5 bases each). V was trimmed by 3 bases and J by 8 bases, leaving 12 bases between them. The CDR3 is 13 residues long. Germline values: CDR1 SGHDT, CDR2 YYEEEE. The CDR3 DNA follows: TGTGCCAGCAGCTGGGACCCGGAACATGAGCAGTTCTTC. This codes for CASSWDPEHEQFF.

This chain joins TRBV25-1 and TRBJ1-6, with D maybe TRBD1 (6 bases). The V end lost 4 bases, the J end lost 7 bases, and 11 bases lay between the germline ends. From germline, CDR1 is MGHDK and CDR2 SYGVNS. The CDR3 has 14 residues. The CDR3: CASSVGQSNSPLHF. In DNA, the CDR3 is TGTGCCAGCAGTGTTGGACAGTCCAATTCACCCCTCCACTTT.

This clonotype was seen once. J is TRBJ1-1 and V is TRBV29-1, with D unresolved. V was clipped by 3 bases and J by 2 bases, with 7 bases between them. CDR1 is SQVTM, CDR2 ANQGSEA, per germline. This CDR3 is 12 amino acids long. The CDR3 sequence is CSVDVGNTEAFF. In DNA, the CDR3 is TGCAGCGTTGATGTCGGAAACACTGAAGCTTTCTTT. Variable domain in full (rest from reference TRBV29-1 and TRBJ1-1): SAVISQKPSRDICQRGTSLTIQCQVDSQVTMMFWYRQQPGQSLTLIATANQGSEATYESGFVIDKFPISRPNLTFSTLTVSNMSPEDSSIYLCSVDVGNTEAFFGQGTRLTVV.

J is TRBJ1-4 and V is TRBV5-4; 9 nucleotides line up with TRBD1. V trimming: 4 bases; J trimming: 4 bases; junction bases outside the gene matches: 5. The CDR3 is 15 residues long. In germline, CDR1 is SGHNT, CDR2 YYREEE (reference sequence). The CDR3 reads CASSTRTGVNEKLFF. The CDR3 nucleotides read TGTGCCAGCAGCACCAGGACAGGGGTTAATGAAAAACTGTTTTTT. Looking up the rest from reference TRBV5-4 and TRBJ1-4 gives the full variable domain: ETGVTQSPTHLIKTRGQQVTLRCSSQSGHNTVSWYQQALGQGPQFIFQYYREEENGRGNFPPRFSGLQFPNYSSELNVNALELDDSALYLCASSTRTGVNEKLFFGSGTQLSVL.

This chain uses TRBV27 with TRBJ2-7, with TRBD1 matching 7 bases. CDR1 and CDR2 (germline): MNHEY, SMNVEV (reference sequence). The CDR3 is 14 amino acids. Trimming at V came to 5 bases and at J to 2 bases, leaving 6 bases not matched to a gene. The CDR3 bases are TGTGCCAGCAGTCCGGGACAGATTACCTACGAGCAGTACTTC. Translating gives CASSPGQITYEQYF.

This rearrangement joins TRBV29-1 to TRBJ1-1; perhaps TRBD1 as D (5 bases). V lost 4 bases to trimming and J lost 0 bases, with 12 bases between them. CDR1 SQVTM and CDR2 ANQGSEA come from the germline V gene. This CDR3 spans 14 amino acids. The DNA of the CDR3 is TGCAGCGTTGGCGGGGGGGGAGTGAACACTGAAGCTTTCTTT. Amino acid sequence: CSVGGGGVNTEAFF.

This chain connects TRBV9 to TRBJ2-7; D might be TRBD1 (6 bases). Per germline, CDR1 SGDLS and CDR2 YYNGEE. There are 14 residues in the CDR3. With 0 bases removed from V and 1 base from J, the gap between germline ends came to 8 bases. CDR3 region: CASSVGQASYEQYF. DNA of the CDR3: TGTGCCAGCAGCGTAGGACAGGCTTCCTACGAGCAGTACTTC.

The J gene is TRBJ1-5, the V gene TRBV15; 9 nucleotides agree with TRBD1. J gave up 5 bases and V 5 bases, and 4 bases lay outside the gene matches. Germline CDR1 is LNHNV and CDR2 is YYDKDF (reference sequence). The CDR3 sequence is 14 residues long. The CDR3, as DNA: TGTGCCACCAGCTCTAGGACAGGGGATCAGCCCCAGCATTTT. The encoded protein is CATSSRTGDQPQHF.

The CDR3 DNA sequence: TGTGCCAGCAGCAGAGGGGACGGTAGCAATCAGCCCCAGCATTTT. Its translation is CASSRGDGSNQPQHF. The chain has TRBV12-3 or TRBV12-4 and TRBJ1-5, with D maybe TRBD1 (5 bases). The CDR3 consists of 15 residues. V was shortened by 6 bases and J by 0 bases, with 12 bases between the two germline ends.

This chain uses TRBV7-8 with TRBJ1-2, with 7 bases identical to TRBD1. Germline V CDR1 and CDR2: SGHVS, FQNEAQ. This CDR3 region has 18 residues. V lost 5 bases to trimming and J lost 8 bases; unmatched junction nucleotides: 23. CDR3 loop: CASSPQGGAGALPGGYTF. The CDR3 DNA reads TGTGCCAGCAGCCCCCAGGGGGGGGCAGGGGCTCTACCAGGGGGCTACACCTTC.

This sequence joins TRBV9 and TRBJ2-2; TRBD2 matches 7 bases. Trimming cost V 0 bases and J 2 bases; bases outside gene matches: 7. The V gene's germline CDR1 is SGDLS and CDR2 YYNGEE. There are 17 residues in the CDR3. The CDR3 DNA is TGTGCCAGCAGCGTAGGCGGGTCTAGCGGCAACACCGGGGAGCTGTTTTTT. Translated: CASSVGGSSGNTGELFF.

CDR3 sequence (DNA): TGTGCCAGCAGCGAGACAGGGGGGAACACTGAAGCTTTCTTT. Encoded protein: CASSETGGNTEAFF. The chain joins TRBV9 to TRBJ1-1, with TRBD1 matching over 9 bases. V was pared by 3 bases and J by 1 base, with 1 base of the junction left unmatched. The germline CDR1 and CDR2 sequences are SGDLS and YYNGEE. This CDR3 contains 14 residues. Using reference TRBV9 and TRBJ1-1 for the parts outside the CDR3, the full variable domain is DSGVTQTPKHLITATGQRVTLRCSPRSGDLSVYWYQQSLDQGLQFLIQYYNGEERAKGNILERFSAQQFPDLHSELNLSSLELGDSALYFCASSETGGNTEAFFGQGTRLTVV.

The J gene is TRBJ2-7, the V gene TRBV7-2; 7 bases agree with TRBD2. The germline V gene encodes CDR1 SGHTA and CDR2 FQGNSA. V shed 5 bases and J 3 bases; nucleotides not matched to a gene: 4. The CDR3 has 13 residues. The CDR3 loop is CASSILADYEQYF. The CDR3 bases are TGTGCCAGCAGCATTCTAGCGGACTACGAGCAGTACTTC.